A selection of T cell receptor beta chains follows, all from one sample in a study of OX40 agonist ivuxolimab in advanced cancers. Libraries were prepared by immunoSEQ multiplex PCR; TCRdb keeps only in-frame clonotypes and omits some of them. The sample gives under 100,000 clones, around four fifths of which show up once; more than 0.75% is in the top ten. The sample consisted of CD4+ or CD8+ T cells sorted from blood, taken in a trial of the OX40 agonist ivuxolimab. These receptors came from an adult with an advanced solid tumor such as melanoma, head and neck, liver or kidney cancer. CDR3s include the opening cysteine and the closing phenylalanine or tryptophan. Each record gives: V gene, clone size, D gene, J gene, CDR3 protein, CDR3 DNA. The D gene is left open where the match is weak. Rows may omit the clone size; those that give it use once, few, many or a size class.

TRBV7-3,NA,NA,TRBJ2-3,CASSLTDTQYF,TGTGCCAGCAGCTTAACAGATACGCAGTATTTT
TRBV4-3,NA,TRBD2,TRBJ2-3,CASSQGGGVDTQYF,TGCGCCAGCAGCCAAGGCGGGGGAGTAGATACGCAGTATTTT
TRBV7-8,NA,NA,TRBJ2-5,CASSPSPGQGGKETQYF,TGTGCCAGCAGCCCCAGCCCCGGGCAGGGGGGTAAAGAGACCCAGTACTTC
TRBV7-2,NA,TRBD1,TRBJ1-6,CASSDRGNDNSPLHF,TGTGCCAGCAGCGACAGGGGTAACGATAATTCACCCCTCCACTTT
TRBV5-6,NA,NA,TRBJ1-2,CASSFSVSLYAYTF,TGTGCCAGCAGCTTCTCTGTTTCCCTCTATGCCTACACCTTC
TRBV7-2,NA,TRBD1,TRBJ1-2,CASTGTDANYGYTF,TGTGCCAGTACCGGGACAGATGCTAACTATGGCTACACCTTC
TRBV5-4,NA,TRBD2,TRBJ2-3,CASSLRLAGGDTQYF,TGTGCCAGCAGCTTACGTCTAGCGGGGGGAGATACGCAGTATTTT
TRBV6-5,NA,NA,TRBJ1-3,CASQAYSGNTIYF,TGTGCCAGCCAGGCTTACTCTGGAAACACCATATATTTT
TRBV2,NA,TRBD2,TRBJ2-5,CASTASGGALETQYF,TGTGCCAGCACCGCTAGCGGGGGGGCTTTGGAGACCCAGTACTTC
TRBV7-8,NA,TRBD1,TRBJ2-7,CASSGRQGRTTYEQYF,TGTGCCAGCAGCGGACGACAGGGACGGACGACCTACGAGCAGTACTTC
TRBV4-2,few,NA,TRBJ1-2,CASSQDPVFNGYTF,TGTGCCAGCAGCCAAGATCCGGTCTTTAATGGCTACACCTTC
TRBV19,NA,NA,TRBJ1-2,CASRPGLLSYGYTF,TGTGCCAGCAGACCGGGTTTGTTGAGCTATGGCTACACCTTC
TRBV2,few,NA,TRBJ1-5,CASSEGQNQPQHF,TGTGCCAGCAGTGAAGGCCAGAATCAGCCCCAGCATTTT
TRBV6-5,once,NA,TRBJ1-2,CASRRTVHPAEGYTF,TGTGCCAGCAGACGCACCGTGCATCCGGCGGAGGGCTACACCTTC
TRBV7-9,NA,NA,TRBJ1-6,CASSLVGVGSPLHF,TGTGCCAGCAGCTTAGTAGGGGTAGGTTCACCCCTCCACTTT
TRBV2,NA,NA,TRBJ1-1,CASSEAGRTVVGAFF,TGTGCCAGCAGTGAAGCAGGACGGACCGTCGTTGGGGCTTTCTTT
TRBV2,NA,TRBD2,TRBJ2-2,CASSGSAGGPTGELFF,TGTGCCAGCAGTGGCTCAGCGGGGGGGCCCACCGGGGAGCTGTTTTTT
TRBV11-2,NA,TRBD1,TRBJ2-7,CASRNDRGYYYEQYF,TGTGCCAGCAGAAACGACAGGGGCTATTACTACGAGCAGTACTTC
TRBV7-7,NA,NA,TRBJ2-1,CASSLDPNNEQFF,TGTGCCAGCAGCTTAGACCCGAACAATGAGCAGTTCTTC
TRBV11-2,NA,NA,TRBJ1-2,CASSLVLGRNYGYTF,TGTGCCAGCAGCTTAGTACTGGGAAGGAACTATGGCTACACCTTC
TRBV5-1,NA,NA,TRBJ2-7,CASSLEGRSGEQYF,TGCGCCAGCAGCTTGGAAGGCAGGTCGGGGGAGCAGTACTTC